Given below is one T cell receptor beta chain in context. This sample was taken from a study of cytomegalovirus exposure and HLA in healthy donors. The PCR ran on 60 Vbeta and 13 Jbeta primers. Measured with immunoSEQ multiplex PCR; TCRdb has only the in-frame clones, and not every one. The table records roughly 100,000 clones, 80% to 90% of them present only once. Trimming took 0 bases from V and 2 from J, leaving 4 bases between them. This CDR3 region has 13 residues. Germline V lookup: CDR1 SGHTS, CDR2 YDEGEE. The J gene is TRBJ2-3, the V gene TRBV5-8; D gene unclear. This TCR was recovered from a woman younger than 35 in good health and CMV-seropositive. Specimen: PBMCs. DNA for the CDR3: TGTGCCAGCAGCTTGGGCGACACAGATACGCAGTATTTT. It is translated as CASSLGDTDTQYF.